These T cell receptor beta chains were read from a single sample in a study of cytomegalovirus exposure and HLA in healthy donors. The table came from immunoSEQ multiplex PCR; TCRdb's copy has only in-frame clones and leaves some out. The table includes 120,000 or so clones, 95% to 96% detected once. Material: PBMCs. The receptor source for this set is a man aged 18 to 29 in good health and CMV-seronegative. Each CDR3 is given with its conserved first and last residue. A D gene is named only where the DNA matches it firmly. Part of the rows lack a size; the others show once, few, many or a class for expanded clones.

cdr3_nt: TGTGCCAGCAGTTGGGGGTTCGGGGGAGTCGGGGCCTACGAGCAGTACTTC
cdr3_aa: CASSWGFGGVGAYEQYF
clone_size: NA
d_call: NA
j_call: TRBJ2-7
v_call: TRBV27

cdr3_nt: TGTGCCAGCAGCGCCACTAGCGGGAGTTACGAGCAGTACTTC
cdr3_aa: CASSATSGSYEQYF
clone_size: NA
d_call: TRBD2
j_call: TRBJ2-7
v_call: TRBV9

cdr3_nt: TGTGCCAGCAGTTTATTAACGGGACTAGCGGGAGTTAGCTACGAGCAGTACTTC
cdr3_aa: CASSLLTGLAGVSYEQYF
clone_size: NA
d_call: TRBD2
j_call: TRBJ2-7
v_call: TRBV28

cdr3_nt: TGTGCCAGCAGCTCCACCCGGGACAGTGGCTACAATGAGCAGTTCTTC
cdr3_aa: CASSSTRDSGYNEQFF
clone_size: NA
d_call: TRBD1
j_call: TRBJ2-1
v_call: TRBV7-6

cdr3_nt: TGTGCCAGCAGTCCGGGCAGAGGGCCCCAGCCCCAGCATTTT
cdr3_aa: CASSPGRGPQPQHF
clone_size: NA
d_call: NA
j_call: TRBJ1-5
v_call: TRBV27

cdr3_nt: TGTGCCAGCAGTAGAACTAGCGGGAGTACCTACGAGCAGTACTTC
cdr3_aa: CASSRTSGSTYEQYF
clone_size: NA
d_call: TRBD2
j_call: TRBJ2-7
v_call: TRBV6-5

cdr3_nt: TGCGCCAGCAGCCAAGATCCTAGCGGGAGTGTGGACGAGCAGTACTTC
cdr3_aa: CASSQDPSGSVDEQYF
clone_size: NA
d_call: TRBD2
j_call: TRBJ2-7
v_call: TRBV4-3

cdr3_nt: TGTGCCAGCAGCCCACTGGATACGCAGTATTTT
cdr3_aa: CASSPLDTQYF
clone_size: NA
d_call: NA
j_call: TRBJ2-3
v_call: TRBV7-9

cdr3_nt: TGTGCCAGCAGCAAAGATAGACAGGGGGCAGGCGAGCAGTACTTC
cdr3_aa: CASSKDRQGAGEQYF
clone_size: once
d_call: TRBD1
j_call: TRBJ2-7
v_call: TRBV27

cdr3_nt: TGTGCCAGCAGTTTGTGGGCGAGTAATGAAAAACTGTTTTTT
cdr3_aa: CASSLWASNEKLFF
clone_size: NA
d_call: NA
j_call: TRBJ1-4
v_call: TRBV28

cdr3_nt: TGTGCCAGCAGCGACTACGGGGGACTCCGTGAAGCTTTCTTT
cdr3_aa: CASSDYGGLREAFF
clone_size: NA
d_call: NA
j_call: TRBJ1-1
v_call: TRBV25-1

cdr3_nt: TGTGCCAGCAGCGTCGACAGACTCAATGAGCAGTTCTTC
cdr3_aa: CASSVDRLNEQFF
clone_size: NA
d_call: NA
j_call: TRBJ2-1
v_call: TRBV9

cdr3_nt: TGTGCCAGCAGCTCGGACAGGGGTCGTCCCCAGCATTTT
cdr3_aa: CASSSDRGRPQHF
clone_size: NA
d_call: TRBD1
j_call: TRBJ1-5
v_call: TRBV11-2

cdr3_nt: TGTGCCAGTAGTATAGGAGCTAACACTGAAGCTTTCTTT
cdr3_aa: CASSIGANTEAFF
clone_size: NA
d_call: NA
j_call: TRBJ1-1
v_call: TRBV19

cdr3_nt: TGTGCCAGCAGCCTAGAACAGGGGATGTCGGGACAGCCCCAGCATTTT
cdr3_aa: CASSLEQGMSGQPQHF
clone_size: once
d_call: TRBD1
j_call: TRBJ1-5
v_call: TRBV28

cdr3_nt: TGTGCCAGCAGTGAAGCCGGACAAATGGTAGAAGCTTTCTTT
cdr3_aa: CASSEAGQMVEAFF
clone_size: once
d_call: NA
j_call: TRBJ1-1
v_call: TRBV6-1

cdr3_nt: TGTGCCAGCAGCCCCGGAGGGGCGGGAGCCCCAGAGACCCAGTACTTC
cdr3_aa: CASSPGGAGAPETQYF
clone_size: NA
d_call: TRBD2
j_call: TRBJ2-5
v_call: TRBV5-4

cdr3_nt: TGCGCCAGCAGCCAAGACCGGGACTACCTCTACGAGCAGTACTTC
cdr3_aa: CASSQDRDYLYEQYF
clone_size: NA
d_call: TRBD2
j_call: TRBJ2-7
v_call: TRBV4-3

cdr3_nt: TGTGCCAGCAGCTTGCAGGTCACGCAGTATTTT
cdr3_aa: CASSLQVTQYF
clone_size: NA
d_call: NA
j_call: TRBJ2-3
v_call: TRBV7-2

cdr3_nt: TGTGCCAGCAGCCCCGGACTAGCGGTAAATGAGCAGTTCTTC
cdr3_aa: CASSPGLAVNEQFF
clone_size: NA
d_call: TRBD2
j_call: TRBJ2-1
v_call: TRBV6-5